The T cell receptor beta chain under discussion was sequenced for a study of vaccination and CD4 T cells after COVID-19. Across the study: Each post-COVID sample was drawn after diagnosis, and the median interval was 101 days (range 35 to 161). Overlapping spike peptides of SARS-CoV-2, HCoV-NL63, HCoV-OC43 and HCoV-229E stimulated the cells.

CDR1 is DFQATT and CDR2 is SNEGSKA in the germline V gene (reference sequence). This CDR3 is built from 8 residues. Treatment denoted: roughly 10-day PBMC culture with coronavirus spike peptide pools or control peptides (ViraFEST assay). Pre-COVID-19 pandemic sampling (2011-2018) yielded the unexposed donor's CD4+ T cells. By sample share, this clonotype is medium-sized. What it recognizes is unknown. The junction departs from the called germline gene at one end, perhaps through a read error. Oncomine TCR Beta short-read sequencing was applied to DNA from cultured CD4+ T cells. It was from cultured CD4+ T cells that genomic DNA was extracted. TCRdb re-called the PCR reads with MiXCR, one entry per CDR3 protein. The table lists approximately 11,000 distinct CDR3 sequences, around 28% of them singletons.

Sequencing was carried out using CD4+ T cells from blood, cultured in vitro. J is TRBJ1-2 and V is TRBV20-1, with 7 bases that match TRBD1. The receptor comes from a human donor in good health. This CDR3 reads CSARADRF. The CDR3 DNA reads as TGCAGTGCTAGAGCGGACAGGTTC.